The rows below give T cell receptor beta chains drawn from one sample of a study of early T cells in non-severe SARS-CoV-2 infection. TCRdb called the 5' RACE reads again in MiXCR, with one record for every CDR3 protein. Of about 27,000 distinct CDR3 sequences listed, roughly 5.4% were seen once; the top ten hold approximately 0.88%. Sequenced input: whole blood. The receptor set was obtained from an adult who was a healthcare worker with PCR-confirmed SARS-CoV-2 infection or an uninfected control (not recorded which). The CDR3 runs from the conserved cysteine through the conserved F or W. D genes are given only for firm matches. Size is stated for part of the rows, as once, few or many counts, or as a class when the clone is expanded.

J gene,D gene,V gene,clone size,CDR3 protein,CDR3 DNA
TRBJ1-1,TRBD1,TRBV6-6,medium-sized,CASSTQGYTEAFF,TGTGCCAGCAGTACACAGGGGTACACTGAAGCTTTCTTT
TRBJ2-5,TRBD2,TRBV7-2,NA,CASSRVGTSDQETQYF,TGTGCCAGCAGCCGCGTCGGGACTAGCGACCAAGAGACCCAGTACTTC
TRBJ2-7,TRBD1,TRBV11-2,many,CASSLVGTGGWEQYF,TGTGCCAGCAGCTTAGTTGGGACAGGGGGTTGGGAGCAGTACTTC
TRBJ2-3,NA,TRBV5-1,many,CASSLATTRATDTQYF,TGCGCCAGCAGCTTGGCCACGACCAGGGCCACAGATACGCAGTATTTT
TRBJ2-1,NA,TRBV14,many,CASSQDYGLGYNEQFF,TGTGCCAGCAGCCAAGATTACGGGTTAGGGTACAATGAGCAGTTCTTC
TRBJ1-1,NA,TRBV15,many,CATSRDLNTEAFF,TGTGCCACCAGCAGAGACTTGAACACTGAAGCTTTCTTT
TRBJ2-7,NA,TRBV20-1,many,CSARLTASSYEQYF,TGCAGTGCTAGACTCACCGCCAGCTCCTACGAGCAGTACTTC
TRBJ2-5,NA,TRBV2,NA,CASRIPRARIETQYF,TGTGCCAGCCGGATCCCCCGGGCTCGGATTGAGACCCAGTACTTC
TRBJ1-1,TRBD1,TRBV6-5,many,CASSGTGTAIEAFF,TGTGCCAGCAGTGGGACCGGGACAGCTATTGAAGCTTTCTTT
TRBJ1-2,NA,TRBV12-3/TRBV12-4,many,CASSLNPGLVSYTF,TGTGCCAGCAGTTTAAACCCGGGTTTAGTTAGCTACACCTTC
TRBJ2-7,TRBD2,TRBV13,many,CASSLSGIHYEQYF,TGTGCCAGCAGCTTGAGCGGGATCCACTACGAGCAGTACTTC
TRBJ1-5,NA,TRBV5-1,many,CASSRGPSNQPQHF,TGCGCCAGCAGCCGAGGACCTAGCAATCAGCCCCAGCATTTT
TRBJ2-1,TRBD2,TRBV20-1,many,CSAPKGTSGYNEQFF,TGCAGTGCCCCTAAAGGGACTAGCGGTTACAATGAGCAGTTCTTC
TRBJ2-1,NA,TRBV11-2,many,CASSQNGGSYNEQFF,TGTGCCAGCAGCCAAAACGGGGGAAGCTACAATGAGCAGTTCTTC
TRBJ2-5,TRBD2,TRBV7-9,few,CASFPSGKETQYF,TGTGCCAGCTTTCCGAGCGGGAAGGAGACCCAGTACTTC
TRBJ2-5,TRBD1,TRBV20-1,few,CSAREGFPGRGETQYF,TGCAGTGCTAGAGAAGGTTTTCCGGGCAGGGGGGAGACCCAGTACTTC
TRBJ1-1,TRBD1,TRBV28,many,CASSPTGFRSEAFF,TGTGCCAGCAGTCCGACAGGGTTCAGGTCTGAAGCTTTCTTT
TRBJ2-1,TRBD2,TRBV12-3/TRBV12-4,many,CASSLAGGLYNEQFF,TGTGCCAGCAGTCTAGCGGGGGGGTTGTACAATGAGCAGTTCTTC
TRBJ2-5,NA,TRBV29-1,NA,CSVALGGQQETQYF,TGCAGCGTCGCTTTGGGGGGACAGCAAGAGACCCAGTACTTC
TRBJ2-1,NA,TRBV19,many,CASSVPGTRINEQFF,TGTGCCAGTAGTGTCCCCGGGACTCGCATCAATGAGCAGTTCTTC
TRBJ2-1,NA,TRBV3-1,NA,CASKGRLAGNNEQFF,TGTGCCAGCAAAGGTCGGCTAGCTGGTAACAATGAGCAGTTCTTC
TRBJ2-1,NA,TRBV19,many,CASSSGRGGDEQFF,TGTGCCAGTAGTAGTGGACGTGGGGGCGATGAGCAGTTCTTC
TRBJ1-2,NA,TRBV28,NA,CASSLSIQGPCTF,TGTGCCAGCAGTTTATCCATTCAGGGCCCTTGCACCTTC
TRBJ1-3,NA,TRBV28,few,CASSLTNSGNTIYF,TGTGCCAGCAGTTTAACCAACTCTGGAAACACCATATATTTT
TRBJ2-3,NA,TRBV29-1,many,CSGGPGSLSTDTQYF,TGCAGCGGAGGACCGGGATCCCTTAGCACAGATACGCAGTATTTT
TRBJ2-3,NA,TRBV12-3/TRBV12-4,few,CASSFLFDTQYF,TGTGCCAGCAGTTTTTTATTTGACACGCAGTATTTT
TRBJ2-2,NA,TRBV20-1,NA,CSARHRETTGELFF,TGCAGTGCTAGACACAGGGAGACCACCGGGGAGCTGTTTTTT
TRBJ1-2,NA,TRBV11-3,NA,CASSLATGYNYGYTF,TGTGCCAGCAGCTTAGCTACAGGGTATAACTATGGCTACACCTTC
TRBJ1-4,TRBD1,TRBV7-8,few,CASSPRTGPNEKLFF,TGTGCCAGCAGCCCTAGGACAGGGCCTAATGAAAAACTGTTTTTT
TRBJ2-3,TRBD2,TRBV29-1,many,CSVEGAGGTDTQYF,TGCAGCGTTGAGGGGGCGGGAGGTACAGATACGCAGTATTTT
TRBJ1-2,TRBD1,TRBV2,NA,CASSVAGQRGYTF,TGTGCCAGCAGCGTAGCGGGACAGCGTGGCTACACCTTC
TRBJ1-6,NA,TRBV10-1,many,CASSESGGTGNSPLHF,TGCGCCAGCAGTGAGTCGGGGGGTACGGGTAATTCACCCCTCCACTTT
TRBJ2-1,NA,TRBV6-2/TRBV6-3,NA,CASSRGTSYNEQFF,TGTGCCAGCAGTCGGGGGACCTCCTACAATGAGCAGTTCTTC
TRBJ2-1,NA,TRBV5-1,medium-sized,CASSLGPGLPPKVTYNEQFF,TGCGCCAGCAGCTTGGGTCCTGGGCTTCCTCCCAAAGTAACCTACAATGAGCAGTTCTTC
TRBJ1-6,NA,TRBV7-9,medium-sized,CASSREGNSPLHF,TGTGCCAGCAGCCGAGAGGGCAATTCACCCCTCCACTTT
TRBJ1-4,NA,TRBV2,many,CARSQGDTNEKLFF,TGTGCCAGATCACAGGGCGACACTAATGAAAAACTGTTTTTT
TRBJ2-3,TRBD1,TRBV28,few,CASSFPGTGVDPDTQYF,TGTGCCAGCAGTTTTCCTGGGACAGGGGTGGATCCAGATACGCAGTATTTT
TRBJ2-1,TRBD1,TRBV7-9,many,CASNLPGQGSNEQFF,TGTGCCAGCAATCTCCCGGGACAGGGGTCAAATGAGCAGTTCTTC
TRBJ2-3,NA,TRBV21-1,NA,CASSCRGDTCTDTQYF,TGTGCCAGCAGCTGCCGAGGGGATACTTGCACAGATACGCAGTATTTT
TRBJ2-3,NA,TRBV4-2,many,CASSQVLGSDTQYF,TGTGCCAGCAGCCAAGTACTCGGCTCAGATACGCAGTATTTT
TRBJ2-3,NA,TRBV4-1,NA,CASSQDYRPGSGADTQYF,TGCGCCAGCAGCCAAGACTATCGCCCGGGCTCCGGGGCAGATACGCAGTATTTT
TRBJ2-3,TRBD2,TRBV12-3/TRBV12-4,many,CASSSGSSDTQYF,TGTGCCAGCAGTAGCGGGAGTAGTGATACGCAGTATTTT
TRBJ2-5,NA,TRBV5-5,NA,CASSLVGLKETQYF,TGTGCCAGCAGCTTAGTCGGCCTGAAAGAGACCCAGTACTTC
TRBJ1-1,TRBD1,TRBV20-1,few,CSASSRGPGTEAFF,TGCAGTGCTAGCTCCAGGGGGCCCGGCACTGAAGCTTTCTTT
TRBJ2-2,NA,TRBV5-1,NA,CASSKNTGELFF,TGCGCCAGCAGTAAGAACACCGGGGAGCTGTTTTTT
TRBJ2-7,NA,TRBV6-2/TRBV6-3,few,CASTQESASSYEQYF,TGTGCCAGCACCCAAGAGTCGGCGAGCTCCTACGAGCAGTACTTC
TRBJ2-7,NA,TRBV30,NA,CAWSTGLGAGREQYF,TGTGCCTGGAGTACCGGACTCGGCGCAGGACGGGAGCAGTACTTC
TRBJ2-1,NA,TRBV6-2/TRBV6-3,many,CASSPGLGLENEQFF,TGTGCCAGCAGTCCCGGGTTGGGACTTGAAAATGAGCAGTTCTTC